This T cell receptor beta chain was observed in a study of cytomegalovirus exposure and HLA in healthy donors. Study as a whole: There were approximately 85 million unique TCRs (from HLA-typed donors) in an early data release. General study findings and limits: An observed cluster of highly shared sequence variants was recorded as a likely sequencing artifact.

Germline V gene data show CDR1 as SGHRS and CDR2 as YFSETQ. The CDR3 is 15 residues long. V was shortened by 2 bases and J by 3 bases, with 14 bases between the two germline ends. On this clone itself: Its specificity is unknown.

Donors sampled were nominally healthy, though unrecorded immune exposures were likely. The PCR was carried out with 60 Vbeta primers and 13 Jbeta primers. Sequenced by immunoSEQ multiplex PCR; TCRdb stores in-frame clones only, minus some. The table lists 55,000 or so clones, about 80% of them singletons. The J gene is TRBJ1-2, the V gene TRBV5-1, with a possible D match to TRBD1 (5 bases). Source material: PBMCs. The sequence came from a female donor in good health and CMV-seronegative. The CDR3 DNA reads TGCGCCAGCAGCTTAAAGGGGACTTGGGACTATGGCTACACCTTC. It translates to CASSLKGTWDYGYTF.